This is a list of T cell receptor beta chains from one sample in a study of tumor-infiltrating lymphocytes in localized non-small cell lung cancer. Using immunoSEQ multiplex PCR, the repertoire was profiled, and TCRdb retains in-frame clones only, with some absent. The data hold roughly 14,000 clones, with under 80% observed a single time. The sequenced material came from lung tumor tissue. The receptors come from a human donor with non-small cell lung cancer. CDR3s include the opening cysteine and the closing phenylalanine or tryptophan. A D gene is named only where the DNA matches it firmly. The size entry is marked missing in some rows and otherwise reads once, few, many or a size class.

V gene,clone size,D gene,J gene,CDR3 DNA,CDR3 protein
TRBV18,NA,TRBD2,TRBJ2-1,TGTGCCAGCTCACCCGTAGCGGGAGGGCCGGGTAATGAGCAGTTCTTC,CASSPVAGGPGNEQFF
TRBV4-2,NA,NA,TRBJ2-1,TGTGCCAGCAGCCGGGGGGCGGGTGAGCAGTTCTTC,CASSRGAGEQFF
TRBV15,NA,TRBD2,TRBJ2-7,TGTGCCACCAGCAGAGAGAGCAGCGGGGGGGCTCGATACGAGCAGTACTTC,CATSRESSGGARYEQYF
TRBV7-3,few,NA,TRBJ2-2,TGTGCCAGCAGCTTACGGGAGACGAGCACCGGGGAGCTGTTTTTT,CASSLRETSTGELFF
TRBV30,NA,TRBD1,TRBJ1-3,TGTGCCTGGCTACAGGGGGTGGGAAACACCATATATTTT,CAWLQGVGNTIYF
TRBV27,few,TRBD2,TRBJ2-1,TGTGCCAGCAGTTTCGAGCGGGGGCCGGCCAATGAGCAGTTCTTC,CASSFERGPANEQFF
TRBV27,once,NA,TRBJ2-1,TGTGCCAGCAGTCCTCATGCTAGGCCTCGGATTCGCGCCTACAATGAGCAGTTCTTC,CASSPHARPRIRAYNEQFF
TRBV7-2,NA,NA,TRBJ1-6,TGTGCCAGCAGCCGAGGGGAGTATTATAATTCACCCCTCCACTTT,CASSRGEYYNSPLHF
TRBV27,medium-sized,TRBD1,TRBJ1-5,TGTGCCAGCAGTTCCCCGGGACAGGGCGGTAGCAATCAGCCCCAGCATTTT,CASSSPGQGGSNQPQHF
TRBV11-3,NA,NA,TRBJ2-7,TGTGCCAGCAGCGCCACAGGATCCGGGGCCGAGCAGTACTTC,CASSATGSGAEQYF
TRBV10-3,NA,TRBD1,TRBJ1-5,TGTGCCGCGACAGGGGGTGGCAATCAGCCCCAGCATTTT,CAATGGGNQPQHF
TRBV4-2,NA,NA,TRBJ2-2,TGTGCCAGCAGCCAACCTACAAATTCCGGGGAGCTGTTTTTT,CASSQPTNSGELFF
TRBV5-6,NA,TRBD1,TRBJ2-3,TGTGCCAGCAGGTGGGGACAGATAAGCACAGATACGCAGTATTTT,CASRWGQISTDTQYF
TRBV11-3,few,NA,TRBJ1-1,TGTGCCAGCAGCACCTACAGTGACACTGAAGCTTTCTTT,CASSTYSDTEAFF
TRBV18,NA,TRBD1,TRBJ2-7,TGTGCCAGCTCACCTGGGACAGGAGAATGGTACGAGCAGTACTTC,CASSPGTGEWYEQYF
TRBV19,NA,TRBD1,TRBJ1-1,TGTGCCAGTAGCCGGAGACAGGGAACGAACACTGAAGCTTTCTTT,CASSRRQGTNTEAFF
TRBV11-2,NA,NA,TRBJ1-4,TGTGCCAGCAGCTTAGGGACAGCGACTAATGAAAAACTGTTTTTT,CASSLGTATNEKLFF
TRBV7-6,few,NA,TRBJ1-5,TGTGCCAGCAGCTTAGAGGACAGTCTGCAGCCCCAGCATTTT,CASSLEDSLQPQHF
TRBV29-1,medium-sized,NA,TRBJ2-2,TGCAGCGTTTGGGGGACAAGGGGTACCGGGGAGCTGTTTTTT,CSVWGTRGTGELFF
TRBV7-9,NA,TRBD2,TRBJ2-7,TGTGCCAGCAGACCCTGGGGAGCGGGAGAGGATTACGAGCAGTACTTC,CASRPWGAGEDYEQYF
TRBV7-9,NA,TRBD1,TRBJ1-5,TGTGCCAGCAGCTCCGACAGGGACGGGCAGCCCCAGCATTTT,CASSSDRDGQPQHF
TRBV10-3,NA,NA,TRBJ2-5,TGTGCCATCGCAGTTGGGGAGACCCAGTACTTC,CAIAVGETQYF
TRBV11-2,NA,NA,TRBJ1-6,TGTGCCAGCAGCGCAATCGGTGTTAATTCACCCCTCCACTTT,CASSAIGVNSPLHF
TRBV19,NA,NA,TRBJ1-1,TGTGCCACCACAGGGCCAGGGATTGTAGCTTTCTTT,CATTGPGIVAFF
TRBV11-3,NA,TRBD2,TRBJ2-3,TGTGCCAGCAGCCTGGGACTAGGAAGCACAGATACGCAGTATTTT,CASSLGLGSTDTQYF
TRBV5-1,few,TRBD2,TRBJ2-3,TGCGCCAGCAGCTTGGATCCTAGCGGCTTCACAGATACGCAGTATTTT,CASSLDPSGFTDTQYF
TRBV7-3,NA,TRBD2,TRBJ2-3,TGTGCCAGCAGCTTAAAGGGACTAGCGGGAGGAGTGGGCACAGATACGCAGTATTTT,CASSLKGLAGGVGTDTQYF
TRBV28,NA,NA,TRBJ2-7,TGTGCCAGCAGTTTACGGCAGGGTAACTACGAGCAGTACTTC,CASSLRQGNYEQYF
TRBV12-5,NA,TRBD1,TRBJ1-3,TGTGCTAGTGGTTTGGTTTCTGACGGGACAGTGGGACTCTCTGGAAACACCATATATTTT,CASGLVSDGTVGLSGNTIYF
TRBV6-1,few,TRBD2,TRBJ2-5,TGTGCCAGCAGTGAAGGGCTAGCGGGACTGGAGGAGACCCAGTACTTC,CASSEGLAGLEETQYF
TRBV2,NA,TRBD1,TRBJ2-1,TGTGCCAGCAGTGAACAGACAGGGGGCAATGAGCAGTTCTTC,CASSEQTGGNEQFF
TRBV29-1,few,TRBD1,TRBJ1-1,TGCAGCGCTAACCTACCGGGACAGGGGGGCAACACTGAAGCTTTCTTT,CSANLPGQGGNTEAFF
TRBV5-6,NA,TRBD1,TRBJ2-5,TGTGCCAGCAGCCGCCCGGGACAGGGGGAGACCCAGTACTTC,CASSRPGQGETQYF
TRBV5-1,NA,TRBD1,TRBJ1-1,TGCGCCAGCAGCTCGACAGGGTTTGAAGCTTTCTTT,CASSSTGFEAFF
TRBV15,medium-sized,NA,TRBJ2-5,TGTGCCACCAGCAGAGACTCGACGCAAGAGACCCAGTACTTC,CATSRDSTQETQYF
TRBV18,NA,NA,TRBJ2-5,TGTGCCAGCTCACCCTCTAGCGCCCAAGAGACCCAGTACTTC,CASSPSSAQETQYF
TRBV5-1,NA,NA,TRBJ2-1,TGCGCCAGCAGCTTGGACAGCAACTCATACAATGAGCAGTTCTTC,CASSLDSNSYNEQFF
TRBV10-3,NA,TRBD1,TRBJ2-5,TGTGCCATCAGTGAGGGGAAGACGGGACAGCCAAGGAGGTACCAAGAGACCCAGTACTTC,CAISEGKTGQPRRYQETQYF
TRBV5-5,NA,NA,TRBJ1-1,TGTGCCAGCAGCTTGACGGCTACGAACACTGAAGCTTTCTTT,CASSLTATNTEAFF
TRBV29-1,NA,TRBD1,TRBJ1-1,TGCAGCGTGTCTAGGACAGGGAACACTGAAGCTTTCTTT,CSVSRTGNTEAFF
TRBV10-3,NA,TRBD1,TRBJ2-2,TGTGCCATCAGCTGGGACAGGGGTGATACCGGGGAGCTGTTTTTT,CAISWDRGDTGELFF
TRBV27,NA,NA,TRBJ2-5,TGTGCCAGCAGCCCCAGCGGGTACCAAGAGACCCAGTACTTC,CASSPSGYQETQYF
TRBV7-8,NA,NA,TRBJ1-4,TGTGCCAGCAGCTTAGGTAGAAATGAAAAACTGTTTTTT,CASSLGRNEKLFF
TRBV6-5,medium-sized,TRBD1,TRBJ1-2,TGTGCCAGCAGAGTGGGACAGGGGGGAGGCTACACCTTC,CASRVGQGGGYTF
TRBV30,few,NA,TRBJ1-1,TGTGCCTGGAGTGTCCCGCTTTACACTGAAGCTTTCTTT,CAWSVPLYTEAFF
TRBV7-2,NA,NA,TRBJ1-2,TGTGCCAGCAGCTTAAACCTCCAAACTGCCAACTATGGCTACACCTTC,CASSLNLQTANYGYTF
TRBV7-6,NA,NA,TRBJ1-3,TGTGCCAGCAGCTTAGCGGCAGGGGTATTTGGAAACACCATATATTTT,CASSLAAGVFGNTIYF
TRBV20-1,once,NA,TRBJ2-1,TGCAGTGCTGCCCCCAATGAGCAGTTCTTC,CSAAPNEQFF
TRBV10-1,NA,TRBD2,TRBJ2-3,TGCGCCAGCAGCCTGGGACTAACAGATACGCAGTATTTT,CASSLGLTDTQYF
TRBV20-1,NA,NA,TRBJ2-5,TGCAGTGCACGAGTTCAAGAGACCCAGTACTTC,CSARVQETQYF
TRBV11-2,NA,TRBD2,TRBJ2-5,TGTGCCAGCAGCTTAGCCGCAGGGACTAGCGGAGGGTGGGAGACCCAGTACTTC,CASSLAAGTSGGWETQYF
TRBV18,NA,NA,TRBJ2-7,TGTGCCAGCTCACCACCGGCGACCTGGTCCAACGAGCAGTACTTC,CASSPPATWSNEQYF
TRBV10-2,medium-sized,TRBD1,TRBJ2-2,TGCGCCAGCGGGGACAGGGCCGACGGGGAGCTGTTTTTT,CASGDRADGELFF
TRBV5-1,few,TRBD2,TRBJ2-7,TGCGCCAGCAGCTTGCAGGCGGGGGGAAGCAACGAGCAGTACTTC,CASSLQAGGSNEQYF
TRBV4-3,NA,TRBD2,TRBJ2-3,TGCGCCAGCAGCCAAGATCTGACGGGACTAGGGGCAGATACGCAGTATTTT,CASSQDLTGLGADTQYF
TRBV28,NA,TRBD1,TRBJ1-5,TGTGCCAGCAGTTGGGCCGGGACAGGGGGTCAGCCCCAGCATTTT,CASSWAGTGGQPQHF
TRBV11-2,medium-sized,TRBD1,TRBJ1-1,TGTGCCAGCAGTTATGGACAGGGTGAAGCTTTCTTT,CASSYGQGEAFF
TRBV11-1,NA,TRBD1,TRBJ2-5,TGTGCCAGCAGCCGGGACAGGGGGACAGAGACCCAGTACTTC,CASSRDRGTETQYF
TRBV5-1,NA,NA,TRBJ2-1,TGCGCCAGCAGCTTGGGAGGCCCGTTAGGGGAGCAGTTCTTC,CASSLGGPLGEQFF